Below are 21 T cell receptor beta chains sequenced from a single sample in a study of T cell responses to AZD1222 COVID-19 vaccine. The assay was immunoSEQ multiplex PCR, and TCRdb's table has in-frame clones only and misses some. The sample lists 150,000 or so clones, about nine tenths occurring once. This material consisted of peripheral blood, taken on day 0 of AZD1222 vaccination. The receptors derive from an adult in good health.

The rearrangement joins TRBV7-9 to TRBJ1-4; D possibly corresponds to TRBD1 (6 bases). Germline CDR1 SEHNR, CDR2 FQNEAQ (reference sequence). The ends were cut back, 2 bases at V and 4 bases at J, with 8 bases in the middle. The CDR3 length is 14 residues. For the CDR3, the DNA is TGTGCCAGCAGCTTAAGGGACAATAATGAAAAACTGTTTTTT. Residues: CASSLRDNNEKLFF.

This clone was recorded a few times. The chain joins TRBV20-1 to TRBJ1-1; unclear D gene. This CDR3 contains 10 residues. The V and J ends lost 3 bases and 6 bases respectively, with 5 bases between them. Germline V gene data show CDR1 as DFQATT and CDR2 as SNEGSKA (reference sequence). CDR3 in amino acids: CSASRSEAFF. For the CDR3, the DNA is TGCAGTGCTAGTAGGTCTGAAGCTTTCTTT.

The chain recombines TRBV2 with TRBJ1-6, with 10 nucleotides matching TRBD1. CDR1 is SNHLY and CDR2 is FYNNEI in the germline V gene. After removal of 5 bases from V and 9 bases from J, the junction contained 4 bases not matched to a gene. This CDR3 comprises 14 residues. The CDR3 is CASSPTGGFSPLHF. The CDR3 DNA sequence: TGTGCCAGCAGTCCGACAGGGGGCTTTTCACCCCTCCACTTT.

This chain joins TRBV9 and TRBJ2-2; possibly TRBD2 for D (5 bases). V lost 8 bases to trimming and J lost 0 bases, with 23 bases between them. The germline CDR1 and CDR2 sequences are SGDLS and YYNGEE. The CDR3 has 18 amino acids. This chain's CDR3 is CASTRTVAITANTGELFF. CDR3 sequence (DNA): TGTGCCAGTACCCGGACTGTTGCAATTACTGCGAACACCGGGGAGCTGTTTTTT.

The chain carries TRBV5-5 and TRBJ2-5, with 7 bases identical to TRBD1. Per germline, CDR1 SGHKS and CDR2 YYEKEE (reference sequence). The J segment lost 1 base and the V segment lost 0 bases, leaving 9 bases of the junction unmatched. The CDR3 length is 17 residues. This CDR3 is CASSLGPPNRGQETQYF. Here the CDR3 DNA reads TGTGCCAGCAGCTTGGGTCCCCCGAACAGGGGCCAAGAGACCCAGTACTTC.

V is TRBV19 and J is TRBJ2-7, with 8 bases identical to TRBD2. Germline V lookup: CDR1 LNHDA, CDR2 SQIVND (reference sequence). The CDR3 has 15 residues. Trimming removed 0 bases from V and 6 bases from J; junction bases left unmatched: 7. The CDR3 here is CASSIEDSGAREQYF. CDR3 coding DNA: TGTGCCAGTAGTATAGAGGATAGCGGGGCACGCGAGCAGTACTTC.

This clone was seen only once. This chain connects TRBV5-1 to TRBJ2-5; the D gene is possibly TRBD2 (6 bases). Germline CDR1 is SGHRS and CDR2 is YFSETQ. V dropped 1 base and J dropped 2 bases, with 12 bases sitting between them. CDR3 size: 15 residues. Here the CDR3 reads CASSLISGVQETQYF. CDR3 coding DNA: TGCGCCAGCAGCTTGATCTCGGGGGTACAAGAGACCCAGTACTTC.

This chain uses TRBV28 with TRBJ2-7; D not certain. V was cut by 3 bases and J by 4 bases, with 4 bases left in between. CDR1 and CDR2 (germline): MDHEN, SYDVKM. This CDR3 region has 11 residues. The DNA for the CDR3 is TGTGCCAGCAGTTTGGAGTACGAGCAGTACTTC. Its protein product is CASSLEYEQYF. The full variable domain, rest sourced from reference TRBV28 and TRBJ2-7, is DVKVTQSSRYLVKRTGEKVFLECVQDMDHENMFWYRQDPGLGLRLIYFSYDVKMKEKGDIPEGYSVSREKKERFSLILESASTNQTSMYLCASSLEYEQYFGPGTRLTVT.

This clone was seen once. V gene TRBV7-9 combines with J gene TRBJ1-4; 7 bases are shared with TRBD1. The junction had 13 bases not matched to a gene; V was cut back by 3 bases and J by 6 bases. This CDR3 has 17 residues. CDR1 SEHNR and CDR2 FQNEAQ come from the germline V gene (reference sequence). CDR3 nucleotide sequence: TGTGCCAGCAGCTTCGTAGGATCAGGGGGTTTGGATGAAAAACTGTTTTTT. Translating it yields CASSFVGSGGLDEKLFF.

The gene calls are TRBV9 and TRBJ1-3, with D possibly being TRBD1 (6 bases). CDR3 length: 17 residues. Germline V gene lookup returns CDR1 SGDLS and CDR2 YYNGEE. With 0 bases removed from V and 3 bases from J, the gap between germline ends came to 16 bases. The DNA of the CDR3 is TGTGCCAGCAGCGTAGCCGCTGCGGGGGGCAGTGGAAACACCATATATTTT. Translation gives CASSVAAAGGSGNTIYF. The full variable domain, completed using reference TRBV9 and TRBJ1-3, is DSGVTQTPKHLITATGQRVTLRCSPRSGDLSVYWYQQSLDQGLQFLIQYYNGEERAKGNILERFSAQQFPDLHSELNLSSLELGDSALYFCASSVAAAGGSGNTIYFGEGSWLTVV.

Note on this clone: This specimen includes other DNA sequences encoding the same CDR3. This chain links TRBV28 with TRBJ2-5; D gene unclear. With 5 bases removed from V and 3 bases from J, the gap between germline ends came to 4 bases. Germline V gene lookup returns CDR1 MDHEN and CDR2 SYDVKM. This CDR3 comprises 11 residues. DNA of the CDR3: TGTGCCAGCAGTCTAGAAGAGACCCAGTACTTC. It codes for CASSLEETQYF.

The chain couples TRBV19 to TRBJ2-3; TRBD1 might be the D (5 bases). The CDR3 length is 17 residues. V dropped 5 bases and J dropped 3 bases, with 21 bases sitting between them. The germline gives CDR1 LNHDA, CDR2 SQIVND (reference sequence). This CDR3 is CASSPQLQKGPTDTQYF. The CDR3, as DNA: TGTGCCAGTAGTCCCCAACTTCAGAAGGGGCCAACAGATACGCAGTATTTT.

Concerning this clone: At one end, the junction sequence differs from germline, possibly due to a read error. The chain couples TRBV6-5 to TRBJ1-2, with a possible D match to TRBD1 (5 bases). CDR1 and CDR2 from the germline V gene are MNHEY and SVGAGI. The CDR3 is 14 residues long. This chain's CDR3 is CASSPQGGSYAYTF. In DNA, the CDR3 is TGTGCCAGCAGTCCCCAGGGTGGATCCTATGCCTACACCTTC.

This sequence joins TRBV4-1 and TRBJ2-7, with 9 nucleotides matching TRBD2. Per the germline V gene, CDR1 is MGHRA and CDR2 is YSYEKL. Trimming cost V 2 bases and J 2 bases; bases outside gene matches: 4. The CDR3 length is 15 residues. CDR3: CASSQSGLAPYEQYF. CDR3 DNA sequence: TGCGCCAGCAGCCAATCGGGACTAGCCCCCTACGAGCAGTACTTC.

The chain recombines TRBV18 with TRBJ2-5, with D tentatively TRBD2 (6 bases). Trimming pared 0 bases from V and 4 bases from J, leaving 9 bases between. The CDR3 consists of 14 residues. Germline V gene sequence: CDR1 KGHSH, CDR2 LQKENI. The DNA of the CDR3 is TGTGCCAGCTCACCACCGGGACTTGGAGAGACCCAGTACTTC. Translation: CASSPPGLGETQYF.

The J gene is TRBJ2-3, the V gene TRBV2, with 7 bases that match TRBD2. The V segment lost 4 bases and the J segment 2 bases; nucleotides outside the gene matches: 6. Germline V gene lookup returns CDR1 SNHLY and CDR2 FYNNEI. The length of the CDR3 is 15 residues. The chain's CDR3 is CASSARRGFTDTQYF. The CDR3 DNA reads TGTGCCAGCAGTGCGCGGCGGGGGTTCACAGATACGCAGTATTTT.

The rearrangement joins TRBV6-5 to TRBJ2-3; D is perhaps TRBD2 (6 bases). The CDR3 is 14 residues long. V was shortened by 8 bases and J by 2 bases, with 14 bases between the two germline ends. The germline V gene encodes CDR1 MNHEY and CDR2 SVGAGI. CDR3 protein: CASLWGLNTDTQYF. The CDR3, as DNA: TGTGCCAGCCTTTGGGGACTGAACACAGATACGCAGTATTTT.

This rearrangement joins TRBV25-1 to TRBJ1-3; D uncertain. Deletions cut 0 bases from V and 2 bases from J, with 8 bases between. This CDR3 is 15 amino acids long. CDR1 is MGHDK and CDR2 is SYGVNS in the germline V gene. The CDR3 DNA follows: TGTGCCAGCAGTGAATACGGGGTAACTGGAAACACCATATATTTT. It encodes CASSEYGVTGNTIYF.

The chain uses TRBV25-1 and TRBJ1-6, with D perhaps TRBD1 (5 bases). The CDR3 has 17 residues. Germline V lookup: CDR1 MGHDK, CDR2 SYGVNS. V shed 4 bases and J shed 8 bases, with 21 bases lying between them. The CDR3 region is CASSGGSASLNDSPLHF. The CDR3, as DNA: TGTGCCAGCAGTGGGGGGAGCGCTAGCCTTAATGATTCACCCCTCCACTTT.

The V and J genes are TRBV7-9 and TRBJ2-1; the D gene is possibly TRBD1 (6 bases). V was trimmed by 7 bases and J by 2 bases, leaving 15 bases between them. The CDR3 has 15 residues. Germline assignment: CDR1 SEHNR and CDR2 FQNEAQ (reference sequence). CDR3 in DNA: TGTGCCAGCATCAGGACAGCTTCGACCTACAATGAGCAGTTCTTC. It specifies CASIRTASTYNEQFF.

CDR3 sequence reads: CASSSQTVITDTQYF. DNA of the CDR3: TGTGCCAGCAGCTCTCAGACAGTTATCACAGATACGCAGTATTTT. The chain joins TRBV7-2 to TRBJ2-3, with a weak D call TRBD1 (5 bases). This CDR3 is built from 15 residues. The germline V and J ends were trimmed by 4 bases and 2 bases, with 13 bases remaining between them. Per germline, CDR1 SGHTA and CDR2 FQGNSA.